This T cell receptor beta chain was recorded in a study of T cells in Graves' hyperthyroidism and ophthalmopathy. The study's findings and limits: Blood also carried most thyroid clonotypes expanded above 0.001. In simple terms, a model built on 13 V-J features told ophthalmopathy apart from stable hyperthyroidism.

Remarks on this clonotype: Its antigen is undetermined.

The germline V and J ends were trimmed by 5 bases and 6 bases, with 12 bases remaining between them. The germline CDR1 and CDR2 sequences are SGHTA and FQGTGA. The CDR3 runs 13 residues. The study left out patients who had uncontrolled infection, other autoimmune disease, pregnancy or lactation. Amplification of TCR beta CDR3 regions was performed using RNA transcripts as template. A set of HTBI primers served as the primers for a first-round RT-PCR of the TCR CDR3. TCRdb ran MiXCR on the multiplex PCR reads and lists one entry per CDR3 protein. This table has nearly 600,000 distinct CDR3 sequences, around 14% appearing once.

This chain uses TRBV7-3 with TRBJ2-3; D possibly corresponds to TRBD2 (5 bases). This TCR came from a woman in her 30s with Graves' hyperthyroidism that later progressed to Graves' ophthalmopathy. The material sequenced was blood. The CDR3 nucleotides read TGTGCCAGCAGCACCTCACTAGTTGATACGCAGTATTTT. Translating gives CASSTSLVDTQYF. Based on the CDR3 plus reference TRBV7-3 and TRBJ2-3, the full variable domain is GAGVSQTPSNKVTEKGKYVELRCDPISGHTALYWYRQSLGQGPEFLIYFQGTGAADDSGLPNDRFFAVRPEGSVSTLKIQRTERGDSAVYLCASSTSLVDTQYFGPGTRLTVL.